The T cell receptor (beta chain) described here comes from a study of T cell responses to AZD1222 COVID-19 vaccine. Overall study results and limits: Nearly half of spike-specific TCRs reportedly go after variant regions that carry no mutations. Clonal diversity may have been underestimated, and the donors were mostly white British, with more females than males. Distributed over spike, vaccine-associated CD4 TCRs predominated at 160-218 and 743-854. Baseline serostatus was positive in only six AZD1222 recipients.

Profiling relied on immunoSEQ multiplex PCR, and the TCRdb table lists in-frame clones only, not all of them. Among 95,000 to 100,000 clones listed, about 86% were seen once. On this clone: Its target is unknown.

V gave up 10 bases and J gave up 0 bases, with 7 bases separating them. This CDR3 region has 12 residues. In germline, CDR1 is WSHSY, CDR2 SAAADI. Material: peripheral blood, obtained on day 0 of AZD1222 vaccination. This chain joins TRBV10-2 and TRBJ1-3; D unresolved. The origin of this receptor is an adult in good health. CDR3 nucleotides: TGCGCCACCACAGACTCTGGAAACACCATATATTTT. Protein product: CATTDSGNTIYF.